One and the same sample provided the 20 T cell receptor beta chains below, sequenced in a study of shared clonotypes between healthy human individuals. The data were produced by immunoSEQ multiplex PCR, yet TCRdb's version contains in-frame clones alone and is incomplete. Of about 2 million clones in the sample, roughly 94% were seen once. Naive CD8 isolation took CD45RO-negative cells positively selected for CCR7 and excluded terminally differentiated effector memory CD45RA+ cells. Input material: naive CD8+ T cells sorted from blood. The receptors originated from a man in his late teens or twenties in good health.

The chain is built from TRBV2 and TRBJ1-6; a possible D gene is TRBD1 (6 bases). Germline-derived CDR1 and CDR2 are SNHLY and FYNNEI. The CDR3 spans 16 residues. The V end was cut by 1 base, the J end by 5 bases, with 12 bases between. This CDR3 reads CASSEEAGADNSPLHF. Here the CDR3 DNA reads TGTGCCAGCAGTGAAGAGGCAGGGGCAGATAATTCACCCCTCCACTTT.

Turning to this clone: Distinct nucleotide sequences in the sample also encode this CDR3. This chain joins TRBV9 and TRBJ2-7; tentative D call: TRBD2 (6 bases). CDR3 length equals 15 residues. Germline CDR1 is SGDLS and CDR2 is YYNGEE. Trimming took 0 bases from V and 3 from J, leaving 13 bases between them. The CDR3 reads CASSVGGRESYEQYF. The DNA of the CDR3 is TGTGCCAGCAGCGTAGGCGGACGGGAGAGCTACGAGCAGTACTTC. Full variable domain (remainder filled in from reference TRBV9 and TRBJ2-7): DSGVTQTPKHLITATGQRVTLRCSPRSGDLSVYWYQQSLDQGLQFLIQYYNGEERAKGNILERFSAQQFPDLHSELNLSSLELGDSALYFCASSVGGRESYEQYFGPGTRLTVT.

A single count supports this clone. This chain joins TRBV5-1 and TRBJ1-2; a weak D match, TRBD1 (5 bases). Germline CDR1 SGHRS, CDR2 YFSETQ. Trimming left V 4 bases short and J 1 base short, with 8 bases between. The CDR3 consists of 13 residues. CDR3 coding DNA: TGCGCCAGCAGCCGGGGACTTAACTATGGCTACACCTTC. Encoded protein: CASSRGLNYGYTF.

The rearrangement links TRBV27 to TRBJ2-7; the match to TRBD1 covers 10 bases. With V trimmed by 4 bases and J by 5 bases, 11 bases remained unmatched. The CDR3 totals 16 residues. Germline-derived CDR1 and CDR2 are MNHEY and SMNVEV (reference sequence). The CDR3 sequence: CASSSTGQGGNHEQYF. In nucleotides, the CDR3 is TGTGCCAGCAGTTCGACAGGACAGGGGGGAAACCACGAGCAGTACTTC.

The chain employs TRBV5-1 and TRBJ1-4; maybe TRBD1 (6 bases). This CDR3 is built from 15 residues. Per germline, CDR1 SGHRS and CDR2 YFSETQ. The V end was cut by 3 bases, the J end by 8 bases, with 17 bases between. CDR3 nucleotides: TGCGCCAGCAGCTATGACAGGACCCTGGAGGAAAAACTGTTTTTT. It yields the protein CASSYDRTLEEKLFF.

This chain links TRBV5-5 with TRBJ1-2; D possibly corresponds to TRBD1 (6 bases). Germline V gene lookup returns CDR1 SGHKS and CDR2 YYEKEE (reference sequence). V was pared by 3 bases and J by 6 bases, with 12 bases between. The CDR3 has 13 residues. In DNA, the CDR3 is TGTGCCAGCAGCTCACATGACAGGAATGGCTACACCTTC. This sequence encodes CASSSHDRNGYTF. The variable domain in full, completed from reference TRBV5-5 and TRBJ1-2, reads DAGVTQSPTHLIKTRGQQVTLRCSPISGHKSVSWYQQVLGQGPQFIFQYYEKEERGRGNFPDRFSARQFPNYSSELNVNALLLGDSALYLCASSSHDRNGYTFGSGTRLTVV.

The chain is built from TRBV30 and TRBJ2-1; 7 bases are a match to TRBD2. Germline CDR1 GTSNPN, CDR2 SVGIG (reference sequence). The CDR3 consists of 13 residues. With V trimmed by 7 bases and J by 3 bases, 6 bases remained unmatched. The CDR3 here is CAYGRELYNEQFF. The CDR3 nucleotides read TGTGCCTACGGGCGGGAGCTCTACAATGAGCAGTTCTTC.

The chain's CDR3 is CASSEYAPGQEGRDTEAFF. The CDR3, as DNA: TGCGCCAGCAGCGAATATGCCCCGGGACAGGAAGGGCGGGACACTGAAGCTTTCTTT. The genes are TRBV4-3 and TRBJ1-1, with TRBD1 matching 8 bases. The CDR3 is made up of 19 amino acids. With 5 bases clipped from V and 3 bases from J, the junction kept 20 bases outside the gene matches. Germline V gene sequence: CDR1 LGHNA, CDR2 YSLEER.

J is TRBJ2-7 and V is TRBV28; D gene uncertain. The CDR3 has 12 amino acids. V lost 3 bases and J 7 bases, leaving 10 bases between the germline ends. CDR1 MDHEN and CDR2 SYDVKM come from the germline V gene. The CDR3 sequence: CASSLGSREQYF. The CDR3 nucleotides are TGTGCCAGCAGTTTGGGTTCAAGGGAGCAGTACTTC.

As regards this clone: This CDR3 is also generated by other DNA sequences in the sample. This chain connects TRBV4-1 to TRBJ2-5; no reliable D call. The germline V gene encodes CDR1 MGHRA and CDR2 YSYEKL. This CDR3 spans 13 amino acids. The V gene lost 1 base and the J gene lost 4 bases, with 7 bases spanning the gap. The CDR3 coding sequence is TGCGCCAGCAGCCAAGCGGGTGGAGAGACCCAGTACTTC. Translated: CASSQAGGETQYF.

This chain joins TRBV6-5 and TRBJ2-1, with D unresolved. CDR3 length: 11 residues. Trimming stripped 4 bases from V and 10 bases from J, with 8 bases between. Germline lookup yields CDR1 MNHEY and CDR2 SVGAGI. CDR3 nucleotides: TGTGCCAGCAGTTTGGGGTCCGAGCAGTTCTTC. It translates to CASSLGSEQFF.

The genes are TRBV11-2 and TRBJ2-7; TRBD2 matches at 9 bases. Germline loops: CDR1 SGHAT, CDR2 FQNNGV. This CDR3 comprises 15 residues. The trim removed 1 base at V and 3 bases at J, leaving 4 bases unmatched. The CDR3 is CASSLGGSGGYEQYF. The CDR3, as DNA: TGTGCCAGCAGCTTAGGTGGTAGCGGGGGCTACGAGCAGTACTTC. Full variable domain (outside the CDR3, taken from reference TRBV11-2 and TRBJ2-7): EAGVAQSPRYKIIEKRQSVAFWCNPISGHATLYWYQQILGQGPKLLIQFQNNGVVDDSQLPKDRFSAERLKGVDSTLKIQPAKLEDSAVYLCASSLGGSGGYEQYFGPGTRLTVT.

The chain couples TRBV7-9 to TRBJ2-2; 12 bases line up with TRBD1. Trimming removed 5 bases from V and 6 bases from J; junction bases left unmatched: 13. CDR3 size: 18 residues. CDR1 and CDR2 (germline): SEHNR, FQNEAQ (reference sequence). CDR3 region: CASSTRPGQGARAGELFF. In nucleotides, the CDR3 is TGTGCCAGCAGCACCCGTCCGGGACAGGGGGCGCGGGCCGGGGAGCTGTTTTTT.

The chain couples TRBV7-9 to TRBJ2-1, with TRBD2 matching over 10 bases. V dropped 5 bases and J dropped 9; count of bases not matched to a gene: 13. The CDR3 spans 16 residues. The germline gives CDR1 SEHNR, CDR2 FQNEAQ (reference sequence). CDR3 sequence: CASSPEVAGGHSEQFF. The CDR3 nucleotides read TGTGCCAGCAGCCCAGAGGTAGCGGGGGGCCATAGTGAGCAGTTCTTC.

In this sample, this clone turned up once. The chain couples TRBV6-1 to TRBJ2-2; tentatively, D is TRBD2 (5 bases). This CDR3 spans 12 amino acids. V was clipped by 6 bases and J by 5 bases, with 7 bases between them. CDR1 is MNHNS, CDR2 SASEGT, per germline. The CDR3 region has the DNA TGTGCCAGCAGGTCGGGGACCGGGGAGCTGTTTTTT. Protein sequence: CASRSGTGELFF.

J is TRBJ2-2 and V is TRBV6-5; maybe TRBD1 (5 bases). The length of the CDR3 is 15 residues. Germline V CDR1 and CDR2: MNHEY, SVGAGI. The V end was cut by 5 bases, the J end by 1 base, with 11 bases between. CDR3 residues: CASSGWGQNTGELFF. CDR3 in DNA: TGTGCCAGCAGTGGTTGGGGCCAGAACACCGGGGAGCTGTTTTTT.

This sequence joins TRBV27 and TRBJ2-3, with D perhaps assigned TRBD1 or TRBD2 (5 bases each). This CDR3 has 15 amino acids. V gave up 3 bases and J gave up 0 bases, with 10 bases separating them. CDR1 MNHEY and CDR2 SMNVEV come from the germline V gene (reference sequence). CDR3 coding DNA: TGTGCCAGCAGTTTTTGGGGACCCAGCACAGATACGCAGTATTTT. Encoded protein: CASSFWGPSTDTQYF.

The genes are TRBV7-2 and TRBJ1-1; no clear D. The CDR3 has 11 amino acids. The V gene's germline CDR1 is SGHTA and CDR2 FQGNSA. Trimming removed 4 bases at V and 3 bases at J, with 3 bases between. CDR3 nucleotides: TGTGCCAGCAGCTGGCACACTGAAGCTTTCTTT. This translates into CASSWHTEAFF.

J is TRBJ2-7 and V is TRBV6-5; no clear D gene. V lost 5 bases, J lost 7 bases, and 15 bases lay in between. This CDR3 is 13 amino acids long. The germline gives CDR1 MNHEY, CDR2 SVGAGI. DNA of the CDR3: TGTGCCAGCAGTCCTAATAATAGGGCTGAGCAGTACTTC. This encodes CASSPNNRAEQYF.

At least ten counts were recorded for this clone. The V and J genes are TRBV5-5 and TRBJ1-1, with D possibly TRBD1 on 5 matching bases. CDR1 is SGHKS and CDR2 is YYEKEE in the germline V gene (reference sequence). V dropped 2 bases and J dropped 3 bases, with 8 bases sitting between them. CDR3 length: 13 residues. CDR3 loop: CASSFWGDTEAFF. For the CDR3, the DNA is TGTGCCAGCAGCTTCTGGGGGGACACTGAAGCTTTCTTT.